The 31 T cell receptor beta chains given below trace back to one sample, sequenced in a study of T cell responses to AZD1222 COVID-19 vaccine. Profiling relied on immunoSEQ multiplex PCR, and the TCRdb table lists in-frame clones only, not all of them. Of some 67,000 clones listed, around four fifths are singletons. The specimen comprised peripheral blood, sampled 28 days after the second AZD1222 dose. The source of these receptors is an adult who received the AZD1222 COVID-19 vaccine.

The V gene is TRBV29-1, the J gene TRBJ2-7, with 12 bases fitting TRBD2. Germline V CDR1 and CDR2: SQVTM, ANQGSEA. The CDR3 runs to 13 residues. The CDR3 here is CSFRTSGEGEQYF. In DNA, the CDR3 is TGCAGTTTTCGGACTAGCGGGGAAGGCGAGCAGTACTTC.

The count of this clone is one. The V gene is TRBV16, the J gene TRBJ2-1, with a possible D match to TRBD2 (6 bases). Germline V gives CDR1 KGHSY, CDR2 FQNENV. The CDR3 sequence is 15 residues long. V was trimmed by 0 bases and J by 6 bases, leaving 12 bases between them. The CDR3 DNA follows: TGTGCCAGCAGCCAATCGAGACTAGAGAGCAATGAGCAGTTCTTC. Translation gives CASSQSRLESNEQFF. The whole variable domain, remainder taken from reference TRBV16 and TRBJ2-1, is GEEVAQTPKHLVRGEGQKAKLYCAPIKGHSYVFWYQQVLKNEFKFLISFQNENVFDETGMPKERFSAKCLPNSPCSLEIQATKLEDSAVYFCASSQSRLESNEQFFGPGTRLTVL.

The CDR3 reads CASGGQLNYGYTF. In DNA form, the CDR3 reads TGTGCCAGCGGCGGACAGTTAAACTATGGCTACACCTTC. This chain uses TRBV6-5 with TRBJ1-2, with a tentative D call TRBD1 (6 bases). Per the germline V gene, CDR1 is MNHEY and CDR2 is SVGAGI. With 8 bases removed from V and 2 bases from J, the gap between germline ends came to 12 bases. The CDR3 has 13 residues.

The chain uses TRBV5-1 and TRBJ2-1, with a tentative D call TRBD2 (5 bases). CDR1 is SGHRS and CDR2 is YFSETQ in the germline V gene. V was trimmed by 4 bases and J by 3 bases, leaving 14 bases between them. The CDR3 consists of 15 residues. CDR3 residues: CASSPADSVYNEQFF. DNA for the CDR3: TGCGCCAGCAGCCCGGCGGACTCCGTCTACAATGAGCAGTTCTTC. Based on the CDR3 plus reference TRBV5-1 and TRBJ2-1, the full variable domain is KAGVTQTPRYLIKTRGQQVTLSCSPISGHRSVSWYQQTPGQGLQFLFEYFSETQRNKGNFPGRFSGRQFSNSRSEMNVSTLELGDSALYLCASSPADSVYNEQFFGPGTRLTVL.

With respect to this clone: The junction departs from germline at one end; a sequencing error may be responsible. Other DNA sequences within the sample encode an identical CDR3. V and J are TRBV30 and TRBJ2-7, with D possibly TRBD1 on 5 matching bases. CDR3 size: 14 residues. Germline V gives CDR1 GTSNPN, CDR2 SVGIG (reference sequence). This CDR3 is CAWSVHRTFYEQYF. The CDR3 bases are TGTGCTTGGAGTGTACATCGGACATTCTACGAGCAGTACTTC. Supplemented by reference TRBV30 and TRBJ2-7, the full variable domain reads SQTIHQWPATLVQPVGSPLSLECTVEGTSNPNLYWYRQAAGRGLQLLFYSVGIGQISSEVPQNLSASRPQDRQFILSSKKLLLSDSGFYLCAWSVHRTFYEQYFGPGTRLTVT.

The chain is built from TRBV6-5 and TRBJ2-2; possible D gene TRBD2, 5 bases. Trimming shortened V by 7 bases and J by 2 bases, and 8 bases separated the two germline ends. The CDR3 loop spans 13 amino acids. Germline V gives CDR1 MNHEY, CDR2 SVGAGI. The CDR3 sequence: CASTGFNTGELFF. CDR3 DNA sequence: TGTGCCAGCACGGGGTTCAACACCGGGGAGCTGTTTTTT.

The rearrangement links TRBV5-1 to TRBJ2-7; 7 bases match TRBD1. Trimming at V came to 2 bases and at J to 5 bases, leaving 7 bases not matched to a gene. The CDR3 covers 14 residues. The germline V gene has CDR1 SGHRS and CDR2 YFSETQ. The CDR3 loop is CASSFNRGIDEQYF. The CDR3 region has the DNA TGCGCCAGCAGCTTCAACAGGGGAATAGACGAGCAGTACTTC.

The chain carries TRBV7-8 and TRBJ2-2; perhaps TRBD1 as D (8 bases). CDR3 length: 15 amino acids. With 1 base removed from V and 6 bases from J, the gap between germline ends came to 12 bases. The germline V gene encodes CDR1 SGHVS and CDR2 FQNEAQ. As DNA, the CDR3 is TGTGCCAGCAGCTTAGACAGGGGGGGACCCGGGGAGCTGTTTTTT. It yields the protein CASSLDRGGPGELFF.

This clone was seen a handful of times. J is TRBJ1-3 and V is TRBV5-1; TRBD1 matches 7 bases. The germline V gene encodes CDR1 SGHRS and CDR2 YFSETQ. This CDR3 has 15 amino acids. The J segment lost 1 base and the V segment lost 4 bases, leaving 5 bases of the junction unmatched. CDR3 in amino acids: CASSIGQVSGNTIYF. The CDR3 coding sequence is TGCGCCAGCAGCATAGGACAGGTATCTGGAAACACCATATATTTT.

This chain uses TRBV11-3 with TRBJ2-1; tentatively, D is TRBD1 (5 bases). The CDR3 totals 13 residues. V was pared by 4 bases and J by 2 bases, with 6 bases between. Germline CDR1 and CDR2: SGHNT and YENEEA. The DNA of the CDR3 is TGTGCCAGCAGCTCGACAGCCTACAATGAGCAGTTCTTC. Translated: CASSSTAYNEQFF.

This chain uses TRBV5-1 with TRBJ1-5; 9 positions agree with TRBD1. With 2 bases clipped from V and 5 bases from J, the junction kept 20 bases outside the gene matches. Germline V CDR1 and CDR2: SGHRS, YFSETQ. This CDR3 has 20 amino acids. CDR3 protein: CASSFLPRTGVGFGDQPQHF. CDR3 DNA sequence: TGCGCCAGCAGCTTCCTTCCAAGGACAGGGGTTGGGTTTGGTGATCAGCCCCAGCATTTT.

V and J are TRBV7-7 and TRBJ1-1; no clear D gene. The ends were cut back, 3 bases at V and 1 base at J, with 6 bases in the middle. Germline CDR1 and CDR2: SSHAT and FNYEAQ (reference sequence). There are 13 residues in the CDR3. The CDR3 nucleotides are TGTGCCAGCAGCTTTGGCCCGAACACTGAAGCTTTCTTT. The encoded protein is CASSFGPNTEAFF. Variable domain in full (rest from reference TRBV7-7 and TRBJ1-1): GAGVSQSPRYKVTKRGQDVTLRCDPISSHATLYWYQQALGQGPEFLTYFNYEAQPDKSGLPSDRFSAERPEGSISTLTIQRTEQRDSAMYRCASSFGPNTEAFFGQGTRLTVV.

The gene calls are TRBV18 and TRBJ2-3, with D perhaps matching TRBD1 or TRBD2 (6 bases each). V lost 2 bases to trimming and J lost 4 bases, with 13 bases between them. In germline, CDR1 is KGHSH, CDR2 LQKENI. The CDR3 totals 15 residues. Written as DNA, the CDR3 is TGTGCCAGCTCACCAACCCGGGGGCGGTCAGATACGCAGTATTTT. It translates to CASSPTRGRSDTQYF.

This clone appeared a few times. The rearrangement uses TRBV5-1 and TRBJ2-1, with TRBD1 identical over 9 bases. Germline loops: CDR1 SGHRS, CDR2 YFSETQ. The CDR3 length is 16 residues. V lost 1 base to trimming and J lost 5 bases; unmatched junction nucleotides: 7. Here the CDR3 DNA reads TGCGCCAGCAGCTTGACTACAGGGGGCGCACACAATGAGCAGTTCTTC. Residues: CASSLTTGGAHNEQFF. Looking up the rest from reference TRBV5-1 and TRBJ2-1 gives the full variable domain: KAGVTQTPRYLIKTRGQQVTLSCSPISGHRSVSWYQQTPGQGLQFLFEYFSETQRNKGNFPGRFSGRQFSNSRSEMNVSTLELGDSALYLCASSLTTGGAHNEQFFGPGTRLTVL.

This clone was observed a handful of times. The chain uses TRBV2 and TRBJ1-5, with D uncertain. The germline V and J ends were trimmed by 0 bases and 4 bases, with 7 bases remaining between them. This CDR3 has 14 residues. CDR1 is SNHLY and CDR2 is FYNNEI in the germline V gene. The CDR3 region is CASSEAGGNQPQHF. The DNA for the CDR3 is TGTGCCAGCAGTGAAGCGGGTGGGAATCAGCCCCAGCATTTT.

This sequence joins TRBV29-1 and TRBJ1-2; TRBD1 might be the D (6 bases). The germline gives CDR1 SQVTM, CDR2 ANQGSEA. The CDR3 runs to 14 residues. Trimming removed 4 bases at V and 4 bases at J, with 16 bases between. The CDR3 here is CSVGGGGLVYGYTF. CDR3 DNA sequence: TGCAGCGTTGGGGGCGGGGGGCTCGTCTATGGCTACACCTTC.

The chain uses TRBV15 and TRBJ2-2; D is perhaps TRBD2 (5 bases). Trimming removed 5 bases from V and 5 bases from J, with 18 bases in between. The CDR3 covers 16 residues. Germline V gives CDR1 LNHNV, CDR2 YYDKDF (reference sequence). The CDR3 region has the DNA TGTGCCACCAGCCCCCGTCGAGGGCTTGGAACCGGGGAGCTGTTTTTT. Its protein is CATSPRRGLGTGELFF.

The chain uses TRBV29-1 and TRBJ1-1; D is undetermined. Germline V gene sequence: CDR1 SQVTM, CDR2 ANQGSEA. CDR3 length equals 10 residues. Deletions cut 7 bases from V and 1 base from J, with 4 bases between. CDR3 DNA: TGCAGCGCGGAGAACACTGAAGCTTTCTTT. Its protein is CSAENTEAFF.

This clone was recorded once. In DNA form, the CDR3 reads TGTGCCAGCAGCCGTATACAGGGGGCAGATACGCAGTATTTT. It codes for CASSRIQGADTQYF. This chain uses TRBV3-1 (or the pseudogene TRBV3-2) with TRBJ2-3; the match to TRBD1 covers 8 bases. CDR1 and CDR2 from the germline V gene are LGHDT and YNNKEL (reference sequence). The CDR3 is made up of 14 amino acids. Trimming removed 4 bases from V and 4 bases from J; junction bases left unmatched: 4.

The chain carries TRBV5-6 and TRBJ1-1; unclear D gene. CDR1 and CDR2 from the germline V gene are SGHDT and YYEEEE. V was trimmed by 3 bases and J by 1 base, leaving 7 bases between them. This CDR3 has 13 residues. The CDR3 sequence is CASSYYGNTEAFF. DNA of the CDR3: TGTGCCAGCAGCTACTACGGGAACACTGAAGCTTTCTTT.

V is TRBV3-1 (or the pseudogene TRBV3-2) and J is TRBJ2-2; 14 positions match TRBD2. Germline V gene lookup returns CDR1 LGHDT and CDR2 YNNKEL (reference sequence). V shed 0 bases and J 9 bases; nucleotides not matched to a gene: 3. This CDR3 has 16 residues. The CDR3 nucleotides are TGTGCCAGCAGCCAAGAGACTAGCGGGGGGGCTAGGGAGCTGTTTTTT. Translated: CASSQETSGGARELFF.

The CDR3 protein is CASSLASVGANSGANVLTF. Written as DNA, the CDR3 is TGTGCCAGCAGCTTAGCGAGCGTTGGGGCGAACTCTGGGGCCAACGTCCTGACTTTC. The chain links TRBV7-2 to TRBJ2-6, with D possibly TRBD1 on 5 matching bases. Between the trimmed V and J ends, which lost 0 bases and 0 bases, there was a span of 15 bases. Germline V gene sequence: CDR1 SGHTA, CDR2 FQGNSA. This CDR3 region has 19 residues.

This clone was observed a single time. The rearrangement uses TRBV5-1 and TRBJ2-2; D gene unclear. Trimming pared 4 bases from V and 6 bases from J, leaving 16 bases between. Germline CDR1 is SGHRS and CDR2 is YFSETQ. This CDR3 has 15 amino acids. The DNA for the CDR3 is TGCGCCAGCAGCCTCATGGGGTCCTTAGCCGGGGAGCTGTTTTTT. This translates into CASSLMGSLAGELFF. Full variable domain (missing parts from reference TRBV5-1 and TRBJ2-2): KAGVTQTPRYLIKTRGQQVTLSCSPISGHRSVSWYQQTPGQGLQFLFEYFSETQRNKGNFPGRFSGRQFSNSRSEMNVSTLELGDSALYLCASSLMGSLAGELFFGEGSRLTVL.

The chain links TRBV28 to TRBJ1-5; TRBD1 is a possible D gene (6 bases). Trimming took off 9 bases at V and 6 bases at J, with 15 bases between the two ends. The CDR3 sequence is 13 residues long. The germline V gene has CDR1 MDHEN and CDR2 SYDVKM. CDR3 loop: CASGGGGGQPQHF. DNA of the CDR3: TGTGCCAGTGGGGGCGGGGGAGGTCAGCCCCAGCATTTT. Supplemented by reference TRBV28 and TRBJ1-5, the full variable domain reads DVKVTQSSRYLVKRTGEKVFLECVQDMDHENMFWYRQDPGLGLRLIYFSYDVKMKEKGDIPEGYSVSREKKERFSLILESASTNQTSMYLCASGGGGGQPQHFGDGTRLSIL.

This clone has just one count. The CDR3 region is CASSPPAGRNSTF. CDR3 bases: TGTGCCAGCAGTCCTCCCGCAGGGCGGAATAGCACCTTC. V usage is TRBV12-3 or TRBV12-4 and J usage is TRBJ1-2; possible D gene TRBD1, 5 bases. The length of the CDR3 is 13 residues. Deletions cut 5 bases from V and 13 bases from J, with 20 bases between.

Here the CDR3 reads CASSLRQGTGYTF. The CDR3 region has the DNA TGTGCCAGCAGCCTCAGACAGGGTACTGGCTACACCTTC. V usage is TRBV11-2 and J usage is TRBJ1-2; 7 bases match TRBD1. Per germline, CDR1 SGHAT and CDR2 FQNNGV. The CDR3 loop spans 13 amino acids. J gave up 7 bases and V 5 bases, and 7 bases lay outside the gene matches.

The rearrangement links TRBV13 to TRBJ2-1; 11 nucleotides align to TRBD2. From germline, CDR1 is PRHDT and CDR2 FYEKMQ (reference sequence). The trim removed 3 bases at V and 10 bases at J, leaving 5 bases unmatched. The CDR3 consists of 14 residues. CDR3 sequence reads: CASSLTSGVGEQFF. The CDR3 nucleotides are TGTGCCAGCAGCTTGACTAGCGGGGTAGGGGAGCAGTTCTTC.

The CDR3 sequence is CASSPDPNTEAFF. The CDR3 DNA reads as TGTGCCAGCAGTCCGGACCCCAACACTGAAGCTTTCTTT. V usage is TRBV2 and J usage is TRBJ1-1; no definite D call. The V gene's germline CDR1 is SNHLY and CDR2 FYNNEI. Trimming took off 5 bases at V and 2 bases at J, with 9 bases between the two ends. The CDR3 runs 13 residues.

The chain links TRBV6-5 to TRBJ1-2; 7 bases match TRBD1. This CDR3 region has 13 residues. Germline V lookup: CDR1 MNHEY, CDR2 SVGAGI. Trimming at V came to 6 bases and at J to 8 bases, leaving 9 bases not matched to a gene. The CDR3 spells CASRRRQGLGYTF. The CDR3 DNA is TGTGCCAGCAGGAGGAGACAGGGCTTGGGCTACACCTTC.

This chain connects TRBV4-1 to TRBJ1-5; D not certain. CDR3 length: 14 residues. Per germline, CDR1 MGHRA and CDR2 YSYEKL. Between the trimmed V and J ends, which lost 1 base and 5 bases, there was a span of 9 bases. The CDR3 coding sequence is TGCGCCAGCAGCCAAGTGCGCGGAGATCAGCCCCAGCATTTT. The encoded protein is CASSQVRGDQPQHF.

J is TRBJ1-6 and V is TRBV6-5; 10 nucleotides line up with TRBD1. The CDR3 has 15 amino acids. The junction had 4 bases not matched to a gene; V was cut back by 6 bases and J by 5 bases. The germline V gene encodes CDR1 MNHEY and CDR2 SVGAGI. The CDR3 DNA reads as TGTGCCAGCAGGCGACAGGGGGCTGATAATTCACCCCTCCACTTT. Encoded protein: CASRRQGADNSPLHF.